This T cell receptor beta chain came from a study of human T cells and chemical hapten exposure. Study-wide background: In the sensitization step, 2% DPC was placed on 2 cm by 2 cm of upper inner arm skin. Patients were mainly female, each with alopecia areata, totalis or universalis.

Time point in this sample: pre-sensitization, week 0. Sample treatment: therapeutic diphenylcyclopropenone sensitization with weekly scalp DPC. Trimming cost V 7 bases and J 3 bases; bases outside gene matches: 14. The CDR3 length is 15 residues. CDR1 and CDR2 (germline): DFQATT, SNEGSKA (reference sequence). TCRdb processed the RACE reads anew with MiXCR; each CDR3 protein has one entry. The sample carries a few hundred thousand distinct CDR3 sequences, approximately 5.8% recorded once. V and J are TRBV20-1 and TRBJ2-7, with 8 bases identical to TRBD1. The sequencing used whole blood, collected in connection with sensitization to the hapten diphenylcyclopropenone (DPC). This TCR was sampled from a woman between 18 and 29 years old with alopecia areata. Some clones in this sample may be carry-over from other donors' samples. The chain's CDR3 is CSVPHRDRYFYEQYF. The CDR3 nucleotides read TGCAGTGTTCCCCATCGGGACAGGTATTTCTACGAGCAGTACTTC.